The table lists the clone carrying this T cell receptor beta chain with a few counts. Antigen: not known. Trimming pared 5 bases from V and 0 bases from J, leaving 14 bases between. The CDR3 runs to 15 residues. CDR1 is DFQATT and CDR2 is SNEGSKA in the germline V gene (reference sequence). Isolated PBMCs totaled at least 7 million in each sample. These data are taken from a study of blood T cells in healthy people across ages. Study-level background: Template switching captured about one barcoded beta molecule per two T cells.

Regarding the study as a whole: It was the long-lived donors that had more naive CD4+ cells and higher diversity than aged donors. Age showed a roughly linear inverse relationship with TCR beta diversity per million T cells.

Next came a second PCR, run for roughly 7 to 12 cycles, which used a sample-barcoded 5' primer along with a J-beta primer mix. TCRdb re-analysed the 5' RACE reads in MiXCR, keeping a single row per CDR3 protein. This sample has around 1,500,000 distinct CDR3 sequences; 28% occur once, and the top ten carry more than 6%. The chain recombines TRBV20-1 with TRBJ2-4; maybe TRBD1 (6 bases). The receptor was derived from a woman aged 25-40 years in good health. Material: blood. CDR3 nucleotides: TGCAGTGCTCGCCGACAGGAAATAGCCAAAAACATTCAGTACTTC. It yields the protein CSARRQEIAKNIQYF.